This T cell receptor (beta chain) derives from a study of cytomegalovirus exposure and HLA in healthy donors. Sequencing was performed with immunoSEQ multiplex PCR; in TCRdb, only in-frame clones are kept and a portion is missing. Counted here are approximately 200,000 clones, approximately 78% occurring once; the ten biggest clones make up 1% to 1.5%. While the first cohort had around 700 subjects, the donors belonged to the separate validation cohort of about 120 subjects. Broader study findings: Most sequenced TCRs were rare (though some public TCRs occurred in many donors). Cytomegalovirus status was reportedly diagnosed by the classifier with high specificity and sensitivity. In vitro experiments confirmed that a few CMV-associated chains were specific for CMV antigens.

This CDR3 has 13 amino acids. CDR1 is MNHEY and CDR2 is SVGAGI in the germline V gene. V trimming: 2 bases; J trimming: 6 bases; junction bases outside the gene matches: 4. This clone appeared once. Its specificity is unknown. The chain uses TRBV6-5 and TRBJ2-7; 7 nucleotides agree with TRBD2. The source is a woman in her thirties in good health and CMV-seronegative. The source material was PBMCs. CDR3 sequence: CASSYIGGSEQYF. CDR3 bases: TGTGCCAGCAGTTACATCGGGGGGAGCGAGCAGTACTTC.